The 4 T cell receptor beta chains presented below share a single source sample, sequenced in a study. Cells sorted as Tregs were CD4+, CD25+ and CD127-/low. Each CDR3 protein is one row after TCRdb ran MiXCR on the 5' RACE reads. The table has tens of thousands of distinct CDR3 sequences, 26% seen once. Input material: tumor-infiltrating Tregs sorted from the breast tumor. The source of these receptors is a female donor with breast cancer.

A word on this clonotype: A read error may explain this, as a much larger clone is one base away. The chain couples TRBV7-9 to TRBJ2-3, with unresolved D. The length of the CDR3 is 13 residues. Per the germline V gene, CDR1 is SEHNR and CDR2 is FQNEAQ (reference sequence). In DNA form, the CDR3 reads TGTGCCAGCAGCTTGGGCAGCACAGATACGCAGTGTTTT. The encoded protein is CASSLGSTDTQCF.

In DNA form, the CDR3 reads TGTGCCAGCAGTTCCAAATTGCACACCTCCTACGAGCAGTACTTC. Translating gives CASSSKLHTSYEQYF. The chain has TRBV7-9 and TRBJ2-7; no firm D call. The CDR3 runs 15 residues. Germline V gene lookup returns CDR1 SEHNR and CDR2 FQNEAQ (reference sequence). Trimming removed 6 bases at V and 0 bases at J, with 15 bases between. The full variable domain, in which reference TRBV7-9 and TRBJ2-7 provide the parts outside the CDR3, is DTGVSQNPRHKITKRGQNVTFRCDPISEHNRLYWYRQTLGQGPEFLTYFQNEAQLEKSRLLSDRFSAERPKGSFSTLEIQRTEQGDSAMYLCASSSKLHTSYEQYFGPGTRLTVT.

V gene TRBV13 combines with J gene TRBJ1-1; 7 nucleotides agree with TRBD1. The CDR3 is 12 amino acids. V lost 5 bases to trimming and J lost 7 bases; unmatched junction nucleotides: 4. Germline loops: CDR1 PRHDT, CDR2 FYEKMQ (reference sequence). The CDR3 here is CASSIGQDEAFF. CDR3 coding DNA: TGTGCCAGCAGCATCGGACAGGATGAAGCTTTCTTT.

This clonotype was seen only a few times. The CDR3 protein is CASRIQGGSNYGYTF. In nucleotides, the CDR3 is TGTGCCAGCAGAATTCAGGGGGGCTCTAACTATGGCTACACCTTC. The V and J genes are TRBV28 and TRBJ1-2; TRBD1 matches at 7 bases. The CDR3 spans 15 residues. Germline CDR1 and CDR2: MDHEN and SYDVKM. V lost 6 bases, J lost 0 bases, and 7 bases stayed unmatched.